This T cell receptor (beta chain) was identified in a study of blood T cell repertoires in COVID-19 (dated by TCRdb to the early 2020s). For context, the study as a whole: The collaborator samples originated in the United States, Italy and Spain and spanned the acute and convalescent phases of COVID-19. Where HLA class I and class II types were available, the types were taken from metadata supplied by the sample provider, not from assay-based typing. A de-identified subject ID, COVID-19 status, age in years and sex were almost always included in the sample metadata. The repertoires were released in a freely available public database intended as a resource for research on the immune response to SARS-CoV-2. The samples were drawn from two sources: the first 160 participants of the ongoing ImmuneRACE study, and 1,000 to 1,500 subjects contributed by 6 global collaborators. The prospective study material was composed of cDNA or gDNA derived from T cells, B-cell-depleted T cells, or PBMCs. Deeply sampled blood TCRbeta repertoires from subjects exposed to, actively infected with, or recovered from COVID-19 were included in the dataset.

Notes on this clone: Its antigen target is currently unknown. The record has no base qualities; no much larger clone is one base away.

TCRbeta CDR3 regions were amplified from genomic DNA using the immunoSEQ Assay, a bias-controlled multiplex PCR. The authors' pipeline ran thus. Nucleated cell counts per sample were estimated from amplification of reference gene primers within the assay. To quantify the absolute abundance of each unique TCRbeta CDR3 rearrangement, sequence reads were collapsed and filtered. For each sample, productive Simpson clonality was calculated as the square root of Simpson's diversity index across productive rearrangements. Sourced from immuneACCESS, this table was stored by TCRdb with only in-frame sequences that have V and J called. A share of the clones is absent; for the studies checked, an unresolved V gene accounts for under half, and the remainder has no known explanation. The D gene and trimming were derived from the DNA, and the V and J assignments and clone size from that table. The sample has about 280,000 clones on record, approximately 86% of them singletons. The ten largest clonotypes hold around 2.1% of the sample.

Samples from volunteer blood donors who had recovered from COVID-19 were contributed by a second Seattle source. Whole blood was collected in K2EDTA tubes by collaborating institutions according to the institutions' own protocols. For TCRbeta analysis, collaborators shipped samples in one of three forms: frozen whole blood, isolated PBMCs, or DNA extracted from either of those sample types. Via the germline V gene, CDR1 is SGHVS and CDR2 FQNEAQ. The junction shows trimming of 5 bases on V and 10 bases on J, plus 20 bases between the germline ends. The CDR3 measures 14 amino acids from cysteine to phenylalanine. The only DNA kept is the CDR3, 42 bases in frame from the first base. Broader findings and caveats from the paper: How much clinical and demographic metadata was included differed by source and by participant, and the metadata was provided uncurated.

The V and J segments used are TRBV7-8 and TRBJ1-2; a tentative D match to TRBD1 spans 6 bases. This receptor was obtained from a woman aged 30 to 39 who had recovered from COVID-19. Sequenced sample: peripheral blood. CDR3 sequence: CASSKLEPGHSYTF. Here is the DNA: TGTGCCAGCAGCAAATTAGAGCCGGGACATTCCTACACCTTC.